The 19 T cell receptor beta chains presented below share a single source sample, sequenced in a study of blood T cell repertoires in COVID-19. Using immunoSEQ multiplex PCR, the repertoire was profiled, and TCRdb retains in-frame clones only, with some absent. This table has around 310,000 clones, around 90% appearing once. The specimen was peripheral blood. Receptor source: a woman aged 40 to 50 with COVID-19, enrolled during active disease.

The chain has TRBV4-1 and TRBJ2-1, with a possible D match to TRBD2 (6 bases). Deletions cut 2 bases from V and 6 bases from J, with 14 bases between. The CDR3 runs to 15 residues. CDR1 and CDR2 from the germline V gene are MGHRA and YSYEKL. CDR3 in amino acids: CASSQPGTGGNEQFF. CDR3 in DNA: TGCGCCAGCAGCCAACCCGGGACTGGAGGCAATGAGCAGTTCTTC.

The chain employs TRBV7-9 and TRBJ2-5; 13 bases map to TRBD2. There are 18 residues in the CDR3. The germline V gene encodes CDR1 SEHNR and CDR2 FQNEAQ (reference sequence). The V segment lost 5 bases and the J segment 3 bases; nucleotides outside the gene matches: 12. As DNA, the CDR3 is TGTGCCAGCAGCCCCGGGAGGACTAGCGGGAGCGGAGAAGAGACCCAGTACTTC. This encodes CASSPGRTSGSGEETQYF.

The chain joins TRBV19 to TRBJ2-7; 7 bases map to TRBD2. Germline V gives CDR1 LNHDA, CDR2 SQIVND (reference sequence). This CDR3 region has 16 residues. V lost 6 bases, J lost 3 bases, and 14 bases stayed unmatched. CDR3 sequence: CASSTKTRDYRYEQYF. The DNA of the CDR3 is TGTGCCAGTAGCACAAAAACCCGGGACTATCGCTACGAGCAGTACTTC.

The V and J genes are TRBV11-2 and TRBJ1-1; a possible D gene is TRBD1 (5 bases). The CDR3 is 11 residues long. V was trimmed by 6 bases and J by 10 bases, leaving 12 bases between them. In germline, CDR1 is SGHAT, CDR2 FQNNGV. CDR3 residues: CASRVGAAAFF. In nucleotides, the CDR3 is TGTGCCAGCAGGGTAGGGGCGGCAGCTTTCTTT.

J is TRBJ2-2 and V is TRBV7-3; D remains ambiguous. CDR1 and CDR2 (germline): SGHTA, FQGTGA. The V end was cut by 5 bases, the J end by 5 bases, with 18 bases between. The CDR3 has 16 residues. The CDR3 nucleotides read TGTGCCAGCAGCCATACCGGGTCTCAAATGACCGGGGAGCTGTTTTTT. This encodes CASSHTGSQMTGELFF.

V usage is TRBV7-2 and J usage is TRBJ2-7, with 7 bases matching TRBD1. Germline lookup yields CDR1 SGHTA and CDR2 FQGNSA. J was trimmed by 2 bases and V by 9 bases; bases with no gene match: 16. The CDR3 is made up of 16 amino acids. The CDR3 loop reads CASTGGRGGSAYEQYF. The CDR3, as DNA: TGTGCCAGTACCGGAGGTAGAGGGGGCTCTGCCTACGAGCAGTACTTC.

The gene calls are TRBV19 and TRBJ1-5, with unresolved D. Per germline, CDR1 LNHDA and CDR2 SQIVND (reference sequence). The CDR3 totals 14 residues. Trimming removed 3 bases at V and 6 bases at J, with 12 bases between. This chain's CDR3 is CASSIFGGSQPQHF. CDR3 bases: TGTGCCAGTAGTATTTTTGGAGGGAGTCAGCCCCAGCATTTT. The whole variable domain, remainder taken from reference TRBV19 and TRBJ1-5, is DGGITQSPKYLFRKEGQNVTLSCEQNLNHDAMYWYRQDPGQGLRLIYYSQIVNDFQKGDIAEGYSVSREKKESFPLTVTSAQKNPTAFYLCASSIFGGSQPQHFGDGTRLSIL.

This sequence joins TRBV5-1 and TRBJ1-4, with 7 bases fitting TRBD1. Germline CDR1 is SGHRS and CDR2 is YFSETQ. CDR3 length: 15 amino acids. The trim removed 4 bases at V and 5 bases at J, leaving 8 bases unmatched. CDR3 sequence (DNA): TGCGCCAGCAGCGGGAAGGGGGCAGTAAATGAAAAACTGTTTTTT. This gives the protein CASSGKGAVNEKLFF.

The chain couples TRBV6-5 to TRBJ2-7; a possible D gene is TRBD2 (6 bases). Germline values: CDR1 MNHEY, CDR2 SVGAGI. The CDR3 runs 14 residues. The V end lost 4 bases, the J end lost 4 bases, and 14 bases lay between the germline ends. CDR3: CASSLPSGRYEQYF. The CDR3 DNA reads as TGTGCCAGCAGTTTGCCCTCGGGGAGGTACGAGCAGTACTTC.

This clone turned up a few times. CDR3 nucleotide sequence: TGTGCCAGTACTCATAGCGGATCGTATCGGGCCTTAGCGGGAGGTCTCTGCGAGCAGTACTTC. Translating it yields CASTHSGSYRALAGGLCEQYF. This chain joins TRBV19 and TRBJ2-7, with TRBD2 matching 10 bases. The CDR3 spans 21 residues. V was pared by 7 bases and J by 6 bases, with 30 bases of the junction left unmatched. Germline-derived CDR1 and CDR2 are LNHDA and SQIVND (reference sequence).

This clone has more than one count but fewer than ten. This chain uses TRBV19 with TRBJ1-1; no clear D. Trimming pared 3 bases from V and 7 bases from J, leaving 9 bases between. This CDR3 is 12 amino acids long. Germline loops: CDR1 LNHDA, CDR2 SQIVND (reference sequence). CDR3 DNA: TGTGCCAGTAGTATGGTACAGCTTGAAGCTTTCTTT. It codes for CASSMVQLEAFF.

In its sample, this clone was seen once. The chain employs TRBV5-1 and TRBJ2-2, with D possibly being TRBD1 (6 bases). The V and J ends lost 2 bases and 3 bases respectively, with 17 bases between them. CDR3 length equals 17 residues. Germline CDR1 and CDR2: SGHRS and YFSETQ. For the CDR3, the DNA is TGCGCCAGCAGCTTCGGCAGGGGCCGCCGGGACACCGGGGAGCTGTTTTTT. It translates to CASSFGRGRRDTGELFF.

The V and J genes are TRBV2 and TRBJ2-7, with 7 bases fitting TRBD1. V was pared by 7 bases and J by 6 bases, with 12 bases of the junction left unmatched. The CDR3 extends over 14 amino acids. In germline, CDR1 is SNHLY, CDR2 FYNNEI. The CDR3 sequence: CASTTGAGGGEQYF. For the CDR3, the DNA is TGTGCCAGCACTACCGGGGCAGGGGGTGGCGAGCAGTACTTC. Together with reference TRBV2 and TRBJ2-7, the CDR3 gives the full variable domain: EPEVTQTPSHQVTQMGQEVILRCVPISNHLYFYWYRQILGQKVEFLVSFYNNEISEKSEIFDDQFSVERPDGSNFTLKIRSTKLEDSAMYFCASTTGAGGGEQYFGPGTRLTVT.

The chain couples TRBV6-5 to TRBJ2-7, with TRBD2 as a possible D gene (5 bases). Germline assignment: CDR1 MNHEY and CDR2 SVGAGI. With 2 bases removed from V and 6 bases from J, the gap between germline ends came to 17 bases. This CDR3 contains 15 residues. CDR3 DNA: TGTGCCAGCAGTTACGTGCTAGCCGATCTACCCGAGCAGTACTTC. Translated: CASSYVLADLPEQYF.

This chain connects TRBV18 to TRBJ2-2; D uncertain. The germline V gene encodes CDR1 KGHSH and CDR2 LQKENI. Trimming cost V 3 bases and J 4 bases, with 12 bases left between them. The CDR3 loop spans 15 amino acids. The CDR3 DNA reads as TGTGCCAGCTCACCGGGCACCAGTACCACCGGGGAGCTGTTTTTT. Translated: CASSPGTSTTGELFF.

The chain joins TRBV18 to TRBJ2-2, with D maybe TRBD1 (6 bases). Per germline, CDR1 KGHSH and CDR2 LQKENI. This CDR3 has 17 amino acids. Trimming took 2 bases from V and 1 from J, leaving 14 bases between them. In DNA, the CDR3 is TGTGCCAGCTCACCAGGTCCCAGGGGTCAGAACACCGGGGAGCTGTTTTTT. Translated: CASSPGPRGQNTGELFF.

CDR3 sequence: CASNRDRALTGANVLTF. The CDR3 nucleotides are TGTGCCAGCAACCGGGACAGGGCATTGACTGGGGCCAACGTCCTGACTTTC. V is TRBV27 and J is TRBJ2-6; 9 nucleotides line up with TRBD1. The length of the CDR3 is 17 residues. Germline CDR1 MNHEY, CDR2 SMNVEV (reference sequence). The J segment lost 2 bases and the V segment lost 7 bases, leaving 9 bases of the junction unmatched.

This sequence joins TRBV30 and TRBJ1-4, with D possibly TRBD1 on 6 matching bases. CDR1 GTSNPN and CDR2 SVGIG come from the germline V gene (reference sequence). Trimming took 2 bases from V and 3 from J, leaving 10 bases between them. This CDR3 has 14 amino acids. CDR3 loop: CAWSRKGANEKLFF. CDR3 in DNA: TGTGCCTGGAGTCGGAAGGGGGCTAATGAAAAACTGTTTTTT.

The chain carries TRBV7-2 and TRBJ1-1; no clear D gene. Deletions cut 5 bases from V and 5 bases from J, with 12 bases between. From germline, CDR1 is SGHTA and CDR2 FQGNSA. This CDR3 is 13 amino acids long. The CDR3 is CASSPLRGTEAFF. CDR3 sequence (DNA): TGTGCCAGCAGCCCACTGCGAGGGACTGAAGCTTTCTTT.